The 11 T cell receptor beta chains below come from one sample, sequenced in a study of T cell responses to AZD1222 COVID-19 vaccine. Clones were read by immunoSEQ multiplex PCR, and TCRdb kept only the in-frame ones, dropping some. Among just under 150,000 clones listed, approximately 89% were seen once. This specimen was peripheral blood, taken 28 days after the second AZD1222 dose. The origin of the receptors is an adult who received the AZD1222 COVID-19 vaccine.

V usage is TRBV18 and J usage is TRBJ1-1; 8 nucleotides agree with TRBD1. The V gene's germline CDR1 is KGHSH and CDR2 LQKENI. The CDR3 extends over 15 amino acids. With 3 bases clipped from V and 0 bases from J, the junction kept 3 bases outside the gene matches. As DNA, the CDR3 is TGTGCCAGCTCACCGACAGGGGCTTTGAACACTGAAGCTTTCTTT. Encoded protein: CASSPTGALNTEAFF. Full variable domain (rest looked up from reference TRBV18 and TRBJ1-1): NAGVMQNPRHLVRRRGQEARLRCSPMKGHSHVYWYRQLPEEGLKFMVYLQKENIIDESGMPKERFSAEFPKEGPSILRIQQVVRGDSAAYFCASSPTGALNTEAFFGQGTRLTVV.

This rearrangement joins TRBV12-5 to TRBJ2-2; D ambiguous. The CDR3 covers 15 residues. V lost 4 bases and J 0 bases, leaving 9 bases between the germline ends. CDR1 is LGHNT, CDR2 FRNRAP, per germline. CDR3 protein: CASGSSGPNTGELFF. The CDR3 nucleotides are TGTGCTAGTGGTTCCTCCGGGCCGAACACCGGGGAGCTGTTTTTT.

The genes are TRBV18 and TRBJ1-2; 8 bases are a match to TRBD1. The CDR3 consists of 16 residues. Trimming took 4 bases from V and 5 from J; bases not matched to a gene: 12. Looked up from germline, CDR1 is KGHSH and CDR2 is LQKENI. In DNA, the CDR3 is TGTGCCAGCTCACTTCAAGGACAGGGAATTCGGTATGGCTACACCTTC. This sequence encodes CASSLQGQGIRYGYTF.

This rearrangement joins TRBV27 to TRBJ2-3, with 9 bases matching TRBD1. The CDR3 runs to 15 residues. In germline, CDR1 is MNHEY, CDR2 SMNVEV (reference sequence). V lost 2 bases to trimming and J lost 6 bases; unmatched junction nucleotides: 6. The CDR3 reads CASSLGTGRVDTQYF. For the CDR3, the DNA is TGTGCCAGCAGTTTAGGGACAGGGAGGGTCGATACGCAGTATTTT.

The chain joins TRBV12-5 to TRBJ1-1; D is unclear. This CDR3 region has 14 residues. Trimming left V 9 bases short and J 1 base short, with 15 bases between. Germline CDR1 and CDR2: LGHNT and FRNRAP. CDR3 region: CASRRRVENTEAFF. CDR3 sequence (DNA): TGTGCTAGCCGAAGAAGGGTAGAGAACACTGAAGCTTTCTTT. Based on the CDR3 plus reference TRBV12-5 and TRBJ1-1, the full variable domain is DARVTQTPRHKVTEMGQEVTMRCQPILGHNTVFWYRQTMMQGLELLAYFRNRAPLDDSGMPKDRFSAEMPDATLATLKIQPSEPRDSAVYFCASRRRVENTEAFFGQGTRLTVV.

V and J are TRBV29-1 and TRBJ1-2; D uncertain. The V end was cut by 5 bases, the J end by 4 bases, with 20 bases between. There are 15 residues in the CDR3. The germline CDR1 and CDR2 sequences are SQVTM and ANQGSEA. The CDR3 loop reads CSVNPGLPPFYGYTF. The DNA of the CDR3 is TGCAGCGTTAATCCAGGTCTCCCTCCGTTCTATGGCTACACCTTC.

The V call is TRBV12-3 or TRBV12-4, the J call TRBJ2-1; TRBD2 might be the D (7 bases). Deletions cut 6 bases from V and 9 bases from J, with 12 bases between. The CDR3 has 12 residues. The CDR3 bases are TGTGCCAGCAGCCCGGGGGGCACTGAGCAGTTCTTC. Its translation is CASSPGGTEQFF.

The chain uses TRBV24-1 and TRBJ2-2, with D perhaps matching TRBD1 or TRBD2 (5 bases each). This CDR3 has 13 amino acids. Per the germline V gene, CDR1 is KGHDR and CDR2 is SFDVKD. Trimming took off 9 bases at V and 4 bases at J, with 11 bases between the two ends. CDR3 bases: TGTGCCACCGATGAGGGGACCACCGGGGAGCTGTTTTTT. It codes for CATDEGTTGELFF.

V gene TRBV5-1 combines with J gene TRBJ2-1; TRBD2 aligns across 9 bases. Trimming removed 1 base from V and 1 base from J; junction bases left unmatched: 9. The CDR3 totals 18 residues. Germline V gene sequence: CDR1 SGHRS, CDR2 YFSETQ. For the CDR3, the DNA is TGCGCCAGCAGCTTGTACGCGGGAGGGCTGTATTCCTACAATGAGCAGTTCTTC. Translated: CASSLYAGGLYSYNEQFF.

The chain carries TRBV6-6 and TRBJ2-2; possible D gene TRBD1, 5 bases. CDR1 MNHNY and CDR2 SVGAGI come from the germline V gene (reference sequence). The CDR3 runs to 14 residues. V was shortened by 6 bases and J by 2 bases, with 10 bases between the two germline ends. This CDR3 reads CASRSTVNTGELFF. CDR3 sequence (DNA): TGTGCCAGCAGGTCGACAGTTAACACCGGGGAGCTGTTTTTT.

This chain links TRBV9 with TRBJ2-2; no definite D call. V was trimmed by 5 bases and J by 4 bases, leaving 9 bases between them. The germline CDR1 and CDR2 sequences are SGDLS and YYNGEE. This CDR3 region has 13 residues. CDR3 DNA: TGTGCCAGCAGATTCGACCTCACCGGGGAGCTGTTTTTT. This codes for CASRFDLTGELFF.